Listed below are T cell receptor beta chains from one sample, sequenced in a study of response to subunit inactivated influenza vaccine. One entry per CDR3 protein, called by TCRdb with MiXCR from the RT-PCR reads. The sample consists of a few hundred thousand distinct CDR3 sequences, approximately 7.2% of them appearing once. The sequencing here drew on PBMCs from blood, taken about 24 months after vaccination. All receptors come from a man in his fifties or sixties who received an inactivated influenza vaccine. CDR3s include the opening cysteine and the closing phenylalanine or tryptophan. D genes are given only for firm matches. Only part of the rows carry a size: once, few, many, or a class if the clone is expanded.

few	TRBV24-1	TRBJ2-1	-	CATSDGGSYNEQFF	TGTGCCACCAGTGACGGGGGCTCCTACAATGAGCAGTTCTTC
few	TRBV2	TRBJ2-4	-	CASTRGGTRVNIQYF	TGTGCCAGCACCCGAGGGGGGACAAGAGTAAACATTCAGTACTTC
few	TRBV7-2	TRBJ2-3	-	CASSSTRASTDTQYF	TGTGCCAGCAGCTCGACTAGGGCTAGCACAGATACGCAGTATTTT
many	TRBV20-1	TRBJ2-5	-	CSARDWGFSQETQYF	TGCAGTGCTAGAGATTGGGGATTTAGCCAAGAGACCCAGTACTTC
-	TRBV4-3	TRBJ1-2	-	CASSPDSANYGYTF	TGCGCCAGCAGCCCGGACAGTGCTAACTATGGCTACACCTTC
-	TRBV29-1	TRBJ2-5	-	CSVAERRTQYF	TGCAGCGTTGCTGAACGCCGGACCCAGTACTTC
few	TRBV6-5	TRBJ2-3	-	CASSYSRQRADTQYF	TGTGCCAGCAGTTACTCGAGGCAGAGAGCAGATACGCAGTATTTT
-	TRBV4-3	TRBJ2-1	-	CASSQEFPLYYEQFF	TGCGCCAGCAGCCAAGAGTTCCCGCTCTACTATGAGCAGTTCTTC
many	TRBV28	TRBJ1-1	TRBD1	CASKQGGTEAFF	TGTGCCAGCAAACAGGGGGGCACTGAAGCTTTCTTT
few	TRBV5-1	TRBJ2-5	TRBD1	CASSSQGAEETQYF	TGCGCCAGCAGCTCACAGGGGGCAGAAGAGACCCAGTACTTC
many	TRBV6-1	TRBJ1-1	TRBD1	CASSGQGDHTEAFF	TGTGCCAGCAGTGGACAGGGCGATCACACTGAAGCTTTCTTT
many	TRBV9	TRBJ1-4	-	CASSVAGTVINEKLFF	TGTGCCAGCAGCGTAGCTGGAACAGTGATTAATGAAAAACTGTTTTTT
many	TRBV6-1	TRBJ2-2	TRBD1	CASRKNRGNTGELFF	TGTGCCAGCAGGAAAAACAGGGGGAACACCGGGGAGCTGTTTTTT
many	TRBV10-3	TRBJ1-1	-	CAIGDGNTEAFF	TGTGCCATCGGGGACGGGAACACTGAAGCTTTCTTT
-	TRBV5-1	TRBJ2-3	TRBD1	CASSSGTGAYTDTQYF	TGCGCCAGCAGCTCCGGGACAGGGGCATATACAGATACGCAGTATTTT
-	TRBV6-1	TRBJ2-6	TRBD1	CASGQGLGANVLTF	TGTGCCAGCGGACAGGGGCTCGGGGCCAACGTCCTGACTTTC
many	TRBV4-3	TRBJ2-7	TRBD1	CASSHRDRRLQEQYF	TGCGCCAGCAGCCATAGGGACAGGCGACTACAGGAGCAGTACTTC
-	TRBV6-2/TRBV6-3	TRBJ2-5	TRBD2	CATQRDGQETQYF	TGTGCCACCCAGCGGGATGGGCAAGAGACCCAGTACTTC
few	TRBV20-1	TRBJ2-7	-	CCARDSSLAASKQYF	TGCTGTGCTAGAGATTCTAGTCTAGCCGCAAGCAAGCAGTACTTC
many	TRBV20-1	TRBJ2-7	TRBD1	CSARGSGQGIDEQYF	TGCAGTGCTAGGGGCTCCGGACAGGGGATTGACGAGCAGTACTTC
-	TRBV15	TRBJ2-5	-	CATSRTQETQYF	TGTGCCACCAGCAGAACTCAAGAGACCCAGTACTTC
many	TRBV7-9	TRBJ2-1	TRBD1	CASSSSGTGLREQFF	TGTGCCAGCAGCTCCTCCGGGACAGGGTTGCGTGAGCAGTTCTTC
-	TRBV4-1	TRBJ2-1	-	CASSQFSGNEQFF	TGCGCCAGCAGCCAATTCAGTGGTAATGAGCAGTTCTTC
-	TRBV5-4	TRBJ2-5	TRBD1	CASSSRTGSETQYF	TGTGCCAGCAGCTCTCGGACAGGGTCGGAGACCCAGTACTTC
few	TRBV20-1	TRBJ2-3	-	CSARDLLDTDTQYF	TGCAGTGCTAGAGATCTTCTAGACACAGATACGCAGTATTTT
-	TRBV19	TRBJ2-7	-	CASSGTYGFQQYF	TGTGCCAGTAGTGGCACGTATGGTTTCCAGCAGTACTTC
few	TRBV4-1	TRBJ1-5	-	CASSLLRNQPQHF	TGCGCCAGCAGCCTTCTGCGTAATCAGCCCCAGCATTTT
-	TRBV2	TRBJ2-3	-	CASSKEGTPGTDTQYF	TGTGCCAGCTCCAAAGAGGGGACGCCGGGCACAGATACGCAGTATTTT
many	TRBV7-8	TRBJ2-2	TRBD1	CASSLRGTGSTFSGELFF	TGTGCCAGCAGCTTAAGAGGGACAGGGTCAACCTTCTCCGGGGAGCTGTTTTTT
-	TRBV12-3/TRBV12-4	TRBJ2-1	-	CASNREQDYEQFF	TGTGCCAGCAACAGGGAACAGGACTATGAGCAGTTCTTC
many	TRBV20-1	TRBJ2-5	-	CSASPSTHQETQYF	TGCAGTGCTAGTCCTAGTACCCACCAAGAGACCCAGTACTTC
many	TRBV20-1	TRBJ1-1	-	CSAPTMNTEAFF	TGCAGTGCGCCAACTATGAACACTGAAGCTTTCTTT
few	TRBV3-1	TRBJ2-7	TRBD1	CASSQTMRGLYEQYF	TGTGCCAGCAGCCAAACCATGAGGGGGCTCTACGAGCAGTACTTC
-	TRBV20-1	TRBJ1-5	-	CSAREGLSLSNQPQHF	TGCAGTGCTAGAGAAGGGCTGAGCCTTAGCAATCAGCCCCAGCATTTT
-	TRBV11-2	TRBJ2-2	-	CASSLAARSGELFF	TGTGCCAGCAGCTTAGCTGCACGGAGCGGGGAGCTGTTTTTT
few	TRBV12-3/TRBV12-4	TRBJ2-1	-	CASSFPGLPNEQFF	TGTGCCAGCAGTTTCCCCGGACTTCCCAATGAGCAGTTCTTC
-	TRBV14	TRBJ2-3	-	CASSLGWGPNTDTQYF	TGTGCCAGCAGCCTCGGTTGGGGGCCAAACACAGATACGCAGTATTTT
-	TRBV20-1	TRBJ1-4	-	CSATNPSLITNEKLFF	TGCAGTGCAACCAACCCGTCACTTATAACTAATGAAAAACTGTTTTTT
few	TRBV3-1	TRBJ1-5	TRBD1	CASSPLGQGVKPQHF	TGTGCCAGCAGCCCCCTGGGACAGGGGGTGAAGCCCCAGCATTTT